This is a list of T cell receptor beta chains from one sample in a study of OX40 agonist ivuxolimab in advanced cancers. TCRdb keeps only in-frame clones here, not all; method: immunoSEQ multiplex PCR. The sample holds about 80,000 clones, about four fifths seen once. The source was CD4+ or CD8+ T cells sorted from blood, collected in a trial of the OX40 agonist ivuxolimab. The receptors originated from an adult with an advanced solid tumor such as melanoma, head and neck, liver or kidney cancer. Each CDR3 is given with its conserved first and last residue. Fields, in order: J gene, V gene, clone size, D gene, CDR3 DNA, CDR3 protein. The D gene is left open where the match is weak. Some rows mark clone size as missing; the rest say once, few, many or name a class of expanded clone.

>TRBJ1-1|TRBV18|-|TRBD1
TGTGCCAGCTCACCGATGGGACAGTTGAACACTGAAGCTTTCTTT
CASSPMGQLNTEAFF
>TRBJ1-2|TRBV2|-|-
TGTGCCAGCACGCCGGAGAGGGAGACAGGCTACACCTTC
CASTPERETGYTF
>TRBJ2-1|TRBV7-6|-|TRBD2
TGTGCCAGCAGCTTAGAGTCTCTAGCGGGGGGGCCATCGGAACAGTTCTTC
CASSLESLAGGPSEQFF
>TRBJ1-2|TRBV7-9|few|TRBD1
TGTGCCAGCAGCTTAGGGACAGGGCTGTTCACCTTC
CASSLGTGLFTF
>TRBJ1-6|TRBV30|-|-
TGTGCCTGGACAGGGGACGAAGATTCACCCCTCCACTTT
CAWTGDEDSPLHF
>TRBJ1-4|TRBV28|-|TRBD1
TGTGCCAGCAGTCGACAGGGGGCGAAGGAAAAACTGTTTTTT
CASSRQGAKEKLFF
>TRBJ2-5|TRBV6-1|-|TRBD1
TGTGCCAGCAAGAACCTGGACAGGCAAGAGACCCAGTACTTC
CASKNLDRQETQYF
>TRBJ1-4|TRBV5-1|-|-
TGCGCCAGCAGCCAGGACGCAACTAATGAAAAACTGTTTTTT
CASSQDATNEKLFF
>TRBJ2-2|TRBV6-1|-|TRBD1
TGTGCCAGCAGTGGGACAGGGGAGGACGGGGAGCTGTTTTTT
CASSGTGEDGELFF
>TRBJ2-3|TRBV7-2|-|-
TGTGCCAGCAGGATGGGCGTGGAGACGCAGTATTTT
CASRMGVETQYF
>TRBJ2-4|TRBV6-5|-|-
TGTGCCAGCAGAGGGGGGGACAGCTTATTAGACATTCAGTACTTC
CASRGGDSLLDIQYF
>TRBJ1-2|TRBV29-1|-|-
TGCAGCGTTGCCGGACAGATTCCAAACTATGGCTACACCTTC
CSVAGQIPNYGYTF
>TRBJ1-2|TRBV6-5|-|TRBD1
TGTGCCAGCAGTGGACAGGGCTCTAACTATGGCTACACCTTC
CASSGQGSNYGYTF
>TRBJ1-1|TRBV27|-|TRBD1
TGTGCCAGCAGTTTTAGGGAGGGGGCAAGATCCACTGAAGCTTTCTTT
CASSFREGARSTEAFF
>TRBJ1-3|TRBV5-4|-|-
TGTGCCAGCAGCTTGGATGAGGTGGGCTCTGGAAACACCATATATTTT
CASSLDEVGSGNTIYF
>TRBJ1-2|TRBV5-1|-|-
TGCGCCAGCAGCTTAACGTTTATGAGTGGCTACACCTTC
CASSLTFMSGYTF
>TRBJ2-3|TRBV9|-|-
TGTGCCAGCAGCCTCGGGACTGATAATACGGATACGCAGTATTTT
CASSLGTDNTDTQYF
>TRBJ1-5|TRBV6-1|once|-
TGTGCCAGCAGTGAAGTAAGCCGAAATCAGCCCCAGCATTTT
CASSEVSRNQPQHF
>TRBJ2-5|TRBV28|-|-
TGTGCCAGCAGTTTATGGCAGGGGAATCCGACCCAGTACTTC
CASSLWQGNPTQYF
>TRBJ2-3|TRBV4-1|-|TRBD2
TGCGCCAGCAGCCAAGACGGGGGAGCGGGGCTCACAGATACGCAGTATTTT
CASSQDGGAGLTDTQYF
>TRBJ1-2|TRBV2|-|-
TGTGCCAGCAGTGAACAGGGGAATGGCTACACCTTC
CASSEQGNGYTF
>TRBJ2-7|TRBV5-1|-|-
TGCGCCAGCAGCTTGTGGGAACGTAGAGGCGAGCAGTACTTC
CASSLWERRGEQYF
>TRBJ2-5|TRBV11-3|-|-
TGTGCCAGCAGCTTAAGTACAGAGACCCAGTACTTC
CASSLSTETQYF
>TRBJ2-3|TRBV9|-|-
TGTGCCAGCAGCCCTAGGACAAGGCCGGGGGATACGCAGTATTTT
CASSPRTRPGDTQYF
>TRBJ1-2|TRBV30|-|TRBD1
TGTGCCTGGAGAATGGACAGGGGTCCCTACACCTTC
CAWRMDRGPYTF
>TRBJ1-6|TRBV5-8|-|-
TGTGCCAGCAGCTTGGGGCAGGGGAGTTCACCCCTCCACTTT
CASSLGQGSSPLHF
>TRBJ2-3|TRBV5-8|-|-
TGTGCCAGCAGCTTGGCCGAGGTCACAGATACGCAGTATTTT
CASSLAEVTDTQYF
>TRBJ1-1|TRBV7-9|-|-
TGTGCCAGCAGCCCCATGGATGGGTTTGCTTTCTTT
CASSPMDGFAFF
>TRBJ2-2|TRBV18|-|-
TGTGCCAGCTCCGGGCAGGCGAACACCGGGGAGCTGTTTTTT
CASSGQANTGELFF
>TRBJ2-7|TRBV15|-|TRBD1
TGTGCCACCAGCAATGACAGGGGGCGCGCCGAGCAGTACTTC
CATSNDRGRAEQYF
>TRBJ2-5|TRBV13|-|TRBD1
TGTGCCAGCAGCCCCCCGGGACAGGGCCAAGAGACCCAGTACTTC
CASSPPGQGQETQYF
>TRBJ2-7|TRBV28|once|-
TGTGCCAGCAGTTTACCCCCCCTCTACGAGCAGTACTTC
CASSLPPLYEQYF
>TRBJ1-4|TRBV30|-|TRBD1
TGTGCCTGGGGGACAGCTCAGAATGAAAAACTGTTTTTT
CAWGTAQNEKLFF
>TRBJ1-2|TRBV5-3|-|-
TGTGCCAGCAGCTTCCCAGGGTATGGCTACACCTTC
CASSFPGYGYTF
>TRBJ2-7|TRBV19|-|TRBD2
TGTGCCAGTAGTGTCTCTAGCGGGAGTCCCTACGAGCAGTACTTC
CASSVSSGSPYEQYF
>TRBJ1-1|TRBV11-2|-|TRBD1
TGTGCCAGCAGCTATGGGGGACAGGGTCACACTGAAGCTTTCTTT
CASSYGGQGHTEAFF
>TRBJ2-7|TRBV7-3|-|TRBD2
TGTGCCAGCAGCTTAAGACTAGCGGGACCATACGAGCAGTACTTC
CASSLRLAGPYEQYF
>TRBJ1-2|TRBV4-1|-|TRBD1
TGCGCCAGCAGCCGTCCTACAGGGGGCGGCTATGGCTACACCTTC
CASSRPTGGGYGYTF
>TRBJ1-1|TRBV5-8|-|-
TGTGCCAGCAGCGTTGCGTACACTGAAGCTTTCTTT
CASSVAYTEAFF
>TRBJ1-2|TRBV7-2|-|TRBD1
TGTGCCAGCAGCTTAGTTGGGACAGGGCGCGGCTACACCTTC
CASSLVGTGRGYTF
>TRBJ2-1|TRBV30|few|-
TGTGCCTGGAGTGTAGCCTCAACTGTCCATGAGCAGTTCTTC
CAWSVASTVHEQFF
>TRBJ2-7|TRBV5-6|-|-
TGTGCCACCCGAGGGAGTTCCTACGAGCAGTACTTC
CATRGSSYEQYF
>TRBJ2-7|TRBV29-1|-|TRBD1
TGCAGCGTAGCCGGGACAGGGGGCCATTCCTACGAGCAGTACTTC
CSVAGTGGHSYEQYF
>TRBJ2-6|TRBV5-1|-|TRBD2
TGCGCCAGCAGCTTGGGAAGCGGGGGGGCCTCTGGGGCCAACGTCCTGACTTTC
CASSLGSGGASGANVLTF
>TRBJ2-7|TRBV13|-|TRBD2
TGTGCCAGCAGTCCTAGCGGGTATACCTACGAGCAGTACTTC
CASSPSGYTYEQYF
>TRBJ1-3|TRBV5-5|-|-
TGTGCCAGCAGCTTAACCGGGACGACAGAAAACACCATATATTTT
CASSLTGTTENTIYF
>TRBJ2-3|TRBV4-2|-|-
TGTGCCAGCAGCCAAACAAGAAGTGATACGCAGTATTTT
CASSQTRSDTQYF
>TRBJ2-1|TRBV7-9|-|-
TGTGCCAGCAGCCAATACGTGGGGGCGGATGAGCAGTTCTTC
CASSQYVGADEQFF
>TRBJ2-1|TRBV19|-|TRBD2
TGTGCCAGTAGGAACTCACGGGGGGACTACAATGAGCAGTTCTTC
CASRNSRGDYNEQFF
>TRBJ2-7|TRBV6-6|-|TRBD1
TGTGCCAGCAGTCCAGGACAGGCGGTCTACGAGCAGTACTTC
CASSPGQAVYEQYF
>TRBJ1-1|TRBV11-1|few|-
TGTGCCAGCAGCTTAACCGACAGCATGAACACTGAAGCTTTCTTT
CASSLTDSMNTEAFF
>TRBJ2-5|TRBV6-1|-|-
TGTGCCAGCAGCACAACGACCGGGACCCCGGGGACCCAGTACTTC
CASSTTTGTPGTQYF
>TRBJ1-1|TRBV13|-|-
TGTGCCAGCAGCCGGGGGCAGGGGAACACTGAAGCTTTCTTT
CASSRGQGNTEAFF
>TRBJ1-1|TRBV9|-|-
TGTGCCAGCAGCGTAGTTTCGGGTTACGAAGCTTTCTTT
CASSVVSGYEAFF
>TRBJ2-2|TRBV7-8|-|TRBD2
TGTGCCTCCCTTAGCGGGGGTGTTAACACCGGGGAGCTGTTTTTT
CASLSGGVNTGELFF
>TRBJ1-5|TRBV11-2|-|TRBD1
TGTGCCAGCAGCGTCGGACAGGGGGCCGTTCAGCCCCAGCATTTT
CASSVGQGAVQPQHF
>TRBJ2-7|TRBV30|-|-
TGTGCCTGGGGGTACCTCTACGAGCAGTACTTC
CAWGYLYEQYF
>TRBJ2-7|TRBV7-2|-|-
TGTGCCAGCAGCTTAGCGAGAAGCAACGAGCAGTACTTC
CASSLARSNEQYF
>TRBJ1-4|TRBV7-9|-|TRBD1
TGTGCCAGCAGCTTCAAGGGGGCAGGGGAAAAACTGTTTTTT
CASSFKGAGEKLFF